This T cell receptor beta chain was recovered during a study of blood T cell repertoires in COVID-19. Across the study: The samples span acute and convalescent COVID-19 from the United States, Italy and Spain. The analysed material was cDNA or gDNA that came from T cells, B-cell-depleted T cells, or PBMCs.

There are 15 residues in the CDR3. V was cut by 0 bases and J by 5 bases, with 15 bases left in between. Germline V CDR1 and CDR2: SGHRS, YFSETQ. Profiling relied on immunoSEQ multiplex PCR, and the TCRdb table lists in-frame clones only, not all of them. Altogether 130,000 or so clones are present, 85% being singletons, with the ten largest covering around 4%. The chain couples TRBV5-1 to TRBJ2-7, with a tentative D call TRBD2 (6 bases). This sequence originates from a man in his fifties or sixties with acute or convalescent COVID-19. Sequencing was done on a sample of peripheral blood. CDR3 DNA: TGCGCCAGCAGCTTGGGTAGCGGCGTCGGGGACGAGCAGTACTTC. It encodes CASSLGSGVGDEQYF.